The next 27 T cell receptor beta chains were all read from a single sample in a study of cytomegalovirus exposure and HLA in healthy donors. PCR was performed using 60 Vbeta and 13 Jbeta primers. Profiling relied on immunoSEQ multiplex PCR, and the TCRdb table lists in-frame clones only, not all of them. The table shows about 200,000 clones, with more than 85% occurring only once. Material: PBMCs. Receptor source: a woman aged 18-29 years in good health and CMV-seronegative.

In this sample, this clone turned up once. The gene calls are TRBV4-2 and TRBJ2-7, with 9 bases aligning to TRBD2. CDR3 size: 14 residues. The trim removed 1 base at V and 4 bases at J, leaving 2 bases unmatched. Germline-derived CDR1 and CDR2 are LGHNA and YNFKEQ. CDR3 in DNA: TGTGCCAGCAGCCAAGGCCTAGCGGGGTACGAGCAGTACTTC. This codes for CASSQGLAGYEQYF.

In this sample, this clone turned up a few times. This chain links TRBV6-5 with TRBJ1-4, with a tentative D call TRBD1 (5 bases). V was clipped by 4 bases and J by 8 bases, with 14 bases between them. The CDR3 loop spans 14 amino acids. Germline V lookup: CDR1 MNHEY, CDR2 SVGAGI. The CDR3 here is CASSLGPGGEKLFF. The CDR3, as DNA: TGTGCCAGCAGTTTGGGTCCGGGGGGGGAAAAACTGTTTTTT.

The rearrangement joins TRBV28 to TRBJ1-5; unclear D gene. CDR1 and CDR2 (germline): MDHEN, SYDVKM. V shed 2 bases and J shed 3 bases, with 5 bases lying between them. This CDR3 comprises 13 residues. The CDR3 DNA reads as TGTGCCAGCAGTTTAGGGCACAATCAGCCCCAGCATTTT. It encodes CASSLGHNQPQHF.

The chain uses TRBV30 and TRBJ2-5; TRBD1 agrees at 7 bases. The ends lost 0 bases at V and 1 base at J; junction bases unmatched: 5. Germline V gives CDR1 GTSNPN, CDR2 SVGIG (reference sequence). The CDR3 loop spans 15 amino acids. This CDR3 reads CAWSVVWDSQETQYF. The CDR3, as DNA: TGTGCCTGGAGTGTAGTATGGGACAGCCAAGAGACCCAGTACTTC. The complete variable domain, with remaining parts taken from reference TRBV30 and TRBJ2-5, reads SQTIHQWPATLVQPVGSPLSLECTVEGTSNPNLYWYRQAAGRGLQLLFYSVGIGQISSEVPQNLSASRPQDRQFILSSKKLLLSDSGFYLCAWSVVWDSQETQYFGPGTRLLVL.

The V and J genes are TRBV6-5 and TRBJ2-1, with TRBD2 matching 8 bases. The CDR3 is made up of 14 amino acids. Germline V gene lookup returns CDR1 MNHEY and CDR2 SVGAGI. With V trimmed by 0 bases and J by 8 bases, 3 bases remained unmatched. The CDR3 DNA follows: TGTGCCAGCAGTTACTCTCCACTAGCGGATGAGCAGTTCTTC. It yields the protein CASSYSPLADEQFF.

The CDR3 sequence: CASSWGTEGGYTF. The CDR3 DNA reads as TGTGCCAGCAGTTGGGGGACAGAAGGGGGCTACACCTTC. The rearrangement joins TRBV27 to TRBJ1-2; TRBD1 aligns across 7 bases. Germline CDR1 MNHEY, CDR2 SMNVEV (reference sequence). Germline trimming cut 4 bases from V and 8 bases from J; bases unmatched to any gene: 7. There are 13 residues in the CDR3.

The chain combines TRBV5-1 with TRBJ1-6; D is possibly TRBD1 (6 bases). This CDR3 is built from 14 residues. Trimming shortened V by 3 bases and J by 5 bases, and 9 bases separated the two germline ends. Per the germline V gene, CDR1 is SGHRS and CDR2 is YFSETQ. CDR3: CASSYQGHNSPLHF. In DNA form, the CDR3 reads TGCGCCAGCAGCTACCAGGGGCATAATTCACCCCTCCACTTT.

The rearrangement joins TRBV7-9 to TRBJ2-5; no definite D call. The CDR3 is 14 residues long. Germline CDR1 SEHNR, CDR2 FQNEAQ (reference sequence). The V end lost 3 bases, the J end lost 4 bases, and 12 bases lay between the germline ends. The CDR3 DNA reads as TGTGCCAGCAGCTTCGGGTCCGGTGGAGAGACCCAGTACTTC. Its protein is CASSFGSGGETQYF. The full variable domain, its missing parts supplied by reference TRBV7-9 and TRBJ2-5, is DTGVSQNPRHKITKRGQNVTFRCDPISEHNRLYWYRQTLGQGPEFLTYFQNEAQLEKSRLLSDRFSAERPKGSFSTLEIQRTEQGDSAMYLCASSFGSGGETQYFGPGTRLLVL.

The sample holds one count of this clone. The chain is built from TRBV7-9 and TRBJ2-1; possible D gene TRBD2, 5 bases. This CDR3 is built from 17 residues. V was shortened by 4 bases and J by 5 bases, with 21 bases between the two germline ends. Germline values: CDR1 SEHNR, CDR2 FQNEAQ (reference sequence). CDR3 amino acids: CASSYLLSGGWDNEQFF. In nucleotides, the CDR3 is TGTGCCAGCAGCTACCTGCTAAGCGGAGGCTGGGACAATGAGCAGTTCTTC.

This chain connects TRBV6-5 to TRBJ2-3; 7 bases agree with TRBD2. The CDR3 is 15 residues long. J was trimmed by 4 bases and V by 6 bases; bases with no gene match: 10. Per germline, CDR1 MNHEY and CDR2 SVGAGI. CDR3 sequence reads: CASSRTRRGSDTQYF. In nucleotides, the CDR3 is TGTGCCAGCAGCAGGACTAGAAGGGGTTCAGATACGCAGTATTTT.

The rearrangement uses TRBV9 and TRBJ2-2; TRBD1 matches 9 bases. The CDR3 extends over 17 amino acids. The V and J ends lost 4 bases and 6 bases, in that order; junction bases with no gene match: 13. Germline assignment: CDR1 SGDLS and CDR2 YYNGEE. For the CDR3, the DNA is TGTGCCAGCAGCTCACCGGGACAGGGATCACACGCCGGGGAGCTGTTTTTT. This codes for CASSSPGQGSHAGELFF.

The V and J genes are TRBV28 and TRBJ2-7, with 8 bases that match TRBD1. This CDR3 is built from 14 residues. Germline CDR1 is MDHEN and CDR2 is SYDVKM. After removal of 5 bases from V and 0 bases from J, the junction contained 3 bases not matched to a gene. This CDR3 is CASSRTGSSYEQYF. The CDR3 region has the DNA TGTGCCAGCAGTCGGACAGGGAGCTCCTACGAGCAGTACTTC.

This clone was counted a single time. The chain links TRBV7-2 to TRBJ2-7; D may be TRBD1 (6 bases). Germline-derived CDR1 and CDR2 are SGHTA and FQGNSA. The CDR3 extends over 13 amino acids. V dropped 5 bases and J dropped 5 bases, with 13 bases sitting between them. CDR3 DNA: TGTGCCAGCAGCAAATACAGGGACCACGAGCAGTACTTC. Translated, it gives CASSKYRDHEQYF.

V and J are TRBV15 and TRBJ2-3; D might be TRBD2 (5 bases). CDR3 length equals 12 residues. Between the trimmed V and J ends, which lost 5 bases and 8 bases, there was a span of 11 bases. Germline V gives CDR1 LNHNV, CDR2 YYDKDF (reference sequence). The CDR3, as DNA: TGTGCCACCAGCCCGACCGGAGGTACGCAGTATTTT. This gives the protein CATSPTGGTQYF.

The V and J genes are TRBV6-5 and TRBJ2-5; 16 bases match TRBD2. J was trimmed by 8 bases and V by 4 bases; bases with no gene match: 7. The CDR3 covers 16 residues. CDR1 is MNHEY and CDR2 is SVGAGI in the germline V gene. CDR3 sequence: CASSSEGLAGGPTQYF. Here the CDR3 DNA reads TGTGCCAGCAGTTCGGAGGGACTAGCGGGAGGGCCCACCCAGTACTTC.

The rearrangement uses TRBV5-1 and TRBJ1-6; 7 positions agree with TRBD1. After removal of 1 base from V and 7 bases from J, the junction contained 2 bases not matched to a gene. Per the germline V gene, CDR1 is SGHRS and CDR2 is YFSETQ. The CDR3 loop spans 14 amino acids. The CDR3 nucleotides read TGCGCCAGCAGCTTGCAGGGGGAGAATTCACCCCTCCACTTT. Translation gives CASSLQGENSPLHF.

CDR3 DNA: TGTGCTAGTGGTTTGACAGGGACGGGAGAGACCCAGTACTTC. Translated, it gives CASGLTGTGETQYF. This chain joins TRBV12-5 and TRBJ2-5; D might be TRBD1 (6 bases). From germline, CDR1 is LGHNT and CDR2 FRNRAP. This CDR3 is built from 14 residues. Trimming left V 2 bases short and J 4 bases short, with 11 bases between. The full variable domain, its missing parts supplied by reference TRBV12-5 and TRBJ2-5, is DARVTQTPRHKVTEMGQEVTMRCQPILGHNTVFWYRQTMMQGLELLAYFRNRAPLDDSGMPKDRFSAEMPDATLATLKIQPSEPRDSAVYFCASGLTGTGETQYFGPGTRLLVL.

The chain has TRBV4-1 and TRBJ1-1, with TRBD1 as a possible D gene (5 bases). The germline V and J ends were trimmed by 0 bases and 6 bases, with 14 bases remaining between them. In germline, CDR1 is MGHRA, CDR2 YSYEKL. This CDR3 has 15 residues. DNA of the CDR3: TGCGCCAGCAGCCAAGATTGGGAAGGGGAACCTGAAGCTTTCTTT. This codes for CASSQDWEGEPEAFF.

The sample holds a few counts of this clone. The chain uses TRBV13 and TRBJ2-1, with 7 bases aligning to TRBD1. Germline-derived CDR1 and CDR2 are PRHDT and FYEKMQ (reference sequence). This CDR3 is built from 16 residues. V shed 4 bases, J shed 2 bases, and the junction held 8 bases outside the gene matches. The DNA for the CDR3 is TGTGCCAGCAGCTCCCTCCGGGACAGAACCTACAATGAGCAGTTCTTC. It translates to CASSSLRDRTYNEQFF.

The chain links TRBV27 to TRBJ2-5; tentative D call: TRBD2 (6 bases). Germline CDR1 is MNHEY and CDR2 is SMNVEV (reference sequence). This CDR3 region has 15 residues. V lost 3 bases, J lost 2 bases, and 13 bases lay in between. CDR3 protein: CASSFYSAGQETQYF. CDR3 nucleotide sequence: TGTGCCAGCAGTTTTTACAGCGCGGGGCAAGAGACCCAGTACTTC.

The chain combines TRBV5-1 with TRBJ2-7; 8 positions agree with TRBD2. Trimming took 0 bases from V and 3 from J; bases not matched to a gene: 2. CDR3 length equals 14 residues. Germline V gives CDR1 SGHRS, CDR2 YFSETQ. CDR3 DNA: TGCGCCAGCAGCTTGGAAAGCGGGGGCTACGAGCAGTACTTC. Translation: CASSLESGGYEQYF. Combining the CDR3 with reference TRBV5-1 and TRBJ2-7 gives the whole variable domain KAGVTQTPRYLIKTRGQQVTLSCSPISGHRSVSWYQQTPGQGLQFLFEYFSETQRNKGNFPGRFSGRQFSNSRSEMNVSTLELGDSALYLCASSLESGGYEQYFGPGTRLTVT.

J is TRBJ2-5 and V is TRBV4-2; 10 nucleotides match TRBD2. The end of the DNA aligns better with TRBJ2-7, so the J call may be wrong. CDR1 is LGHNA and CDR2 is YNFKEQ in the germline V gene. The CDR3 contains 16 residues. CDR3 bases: TGTGCCAGCAGCCAAGAGGGAGCGGGAGGGGTATACGAGCAGTACTTC. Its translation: CASSQEGAGGVYEQYF.

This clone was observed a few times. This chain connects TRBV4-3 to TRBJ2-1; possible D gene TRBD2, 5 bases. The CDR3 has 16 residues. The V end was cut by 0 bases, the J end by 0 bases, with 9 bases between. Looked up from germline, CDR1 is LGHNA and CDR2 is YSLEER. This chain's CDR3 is CASSQDSGSSYNEQFF. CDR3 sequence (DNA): TGCGCCAGCAGCCAAGATTCGGGGAGCTCCTACAATGAGCAGTTCTTC.

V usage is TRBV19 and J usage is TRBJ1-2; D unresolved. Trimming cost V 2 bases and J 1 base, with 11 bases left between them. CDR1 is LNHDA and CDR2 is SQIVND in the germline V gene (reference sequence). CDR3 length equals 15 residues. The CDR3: CASSIRVPGNYGYTF. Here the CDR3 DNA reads TGTGCCAGTAGTATACGGGTCCCGGGTAACTATGGCTACACCTTC.

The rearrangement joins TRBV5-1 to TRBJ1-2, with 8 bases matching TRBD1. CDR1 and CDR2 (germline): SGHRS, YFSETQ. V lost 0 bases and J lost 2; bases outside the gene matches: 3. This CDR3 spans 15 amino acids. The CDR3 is CASSLGQGSNYGYTF. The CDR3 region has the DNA TGCGCCAGCAGCTTGGGACAGGGGTCCAACTATGGCTACACCTTC.

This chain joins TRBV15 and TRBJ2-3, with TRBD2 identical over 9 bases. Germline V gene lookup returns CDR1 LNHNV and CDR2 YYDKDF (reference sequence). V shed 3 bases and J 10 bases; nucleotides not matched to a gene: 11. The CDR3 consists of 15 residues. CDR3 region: CATSSPGLAIAAQYF. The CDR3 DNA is TGTGCCACCAGCAGTCCGGGACTAGCTATCGCGGCGCAGTATTTT.

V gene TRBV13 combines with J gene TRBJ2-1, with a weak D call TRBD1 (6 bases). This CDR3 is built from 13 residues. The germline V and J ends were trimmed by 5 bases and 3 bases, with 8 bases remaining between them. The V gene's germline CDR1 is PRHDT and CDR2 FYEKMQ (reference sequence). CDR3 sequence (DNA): TGTGCCAGCAGCCAGGGGATCTACAATGAGCAGTTCTTC. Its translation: CASSQGIYNEQFF.